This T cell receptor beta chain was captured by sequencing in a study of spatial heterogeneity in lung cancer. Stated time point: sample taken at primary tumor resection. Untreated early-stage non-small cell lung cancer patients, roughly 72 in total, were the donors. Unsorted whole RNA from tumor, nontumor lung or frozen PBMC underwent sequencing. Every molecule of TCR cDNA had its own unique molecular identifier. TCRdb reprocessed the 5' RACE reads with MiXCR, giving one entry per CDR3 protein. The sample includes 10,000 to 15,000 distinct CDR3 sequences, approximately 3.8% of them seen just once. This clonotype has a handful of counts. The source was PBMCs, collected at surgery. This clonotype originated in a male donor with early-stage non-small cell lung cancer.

CDR3 loop: CASSLRGEAQETQYF. CDR3 DNA sequence: TGTGCCAGCAGCCTAAGGGGGGAGGCGCAAGAGACCCAGTACTTC. This chain connects TRBV7-8 to TRBJ2-5, with D perhaps TRBD1 or TRBD2 (6 bases each). Trimming removed 5 bases from V and 2 bases from J, with 15 bases in between. The CDR3 totals 15 residues. Germline CDR1 is SGHVS and CDR2 is FQNEAQ.